This T cell receptor beta chain was retrieved from a study of cytomegalovirus exposure and HLA in healthy donors. CDR1 and CDR2 (germline): SNHLY, FYNNEI. With 4 bases removed from V and 1 base from J, the gap between germline ends came to 17 bases. The CDR3 consists of 16 residues. Assay used: immunoSEQ multiplex PCR; TCRdb lists only in-frame clones, some missing. The top ten clones hold approximately 1% of a sample with 71,000 or so clones, 94% of them seen once. The clonotype comes from a woman between 18 and 29 years old in good health and CMV-seronegative. The source material was PBMCs. V is TRBV2 and J is TRBJ2-7; tentative D call: TRBD1 (6 bases). The CDR3 DNA reads as TGTGCCAGCAGTGGATCGGACAGAGAAGAATCCTACGAGCAGTACTTC. As protein: CASSGSDREESYEQYF.